The 21 T cell receptor beta chains reported below all come from one sample, sequenced in a study of blood T cell repertoires in COVID-19. Measured with immunoSEQ multiplex PCR; TCRdb has only the in-frame clones, and not every one. This sample has a few hundred thousand clones, with 85% to 90% found just once. The specimen was PBMCs or T cells enriched from blood (not recorded which). The receptor source for this set is a man under 40 who had recovered from COVID-19.

The count of this clone is one. The chain recombines TRBV12-3 or TRBV12-4 with TRBJ2-1; D perhaps matches TRBD2 (5 bases). The CDR3 is made up of 13 amino acids. Trimming shortened V by 3 bases and J by 10 bases, and 13 bases separated the two germline ends. The CDR3 loop is CASSLKDWREQFF. The CDR3 DNA sequence: TGTGCCAGCAGTTTGAAGGACTGGCGGGAGCAGTTCTTC.

This chain uses TRBV28 with TRBJ1-1; 10 bases match TRBD1. V lost 6 bases to trimming and J lost 3 bases; unmatched junction nucleotides: 7. CDR1 and CDR2 (germline): MDHEN, SYDVKM. The CDR3 contains 15 residues. DNA of the CDR3: TGTGCCAGCAGCGATACCGGGACAGGGGACACTGAAGCTTTCTTT. This translates into CASSDTGTGDTEAFF.

The chain is built from TRBV5-1 and TRBJ2-7; 9 bases agree with TRBD1. Germline CDR1 SGHRS, CDR2 YFSETQ. CDR3 length: 14 amino acids. Unmatched junction bases numbered 4, after V lost 2 bases and J lost 4 bases. CDR3 residues: CASSFGTGRYEQYF. In nucleotides, the CDR3 is TGCGCCAGCAGCTTCGGGACAGGGCGATACGAGCAGTACTTC. The whole variable domain, filled in from reference TRBV5-1 and TRBJ2-7, reads KAGVTQTPRYLIKTRGQQVTLSCSPISGHRSVSWYQQTPGQGLQFLFEYFSETQRNKGNFPGRFSGRQFSNSRSEMNVSTLELGDSALYLCASSFGTGRYEQYFGPGTRLTVT.

This rearrangement joins TRBV5-4 to TRBJ2-1; D not resolved. Germline V lookup: CDR1 SGHNT, CDR2 YYREEE (reference sequence). Trimming shortened V by 4 bases and J by 9 bases, and 8 bases separated the two germline ends. The CDR3 contains 11 residues. DNA for the CDR3: TGTGCCAGCAGCCGTGGCAGTGAGCAGTTCTTC. Translating gives CASSRGSEQFF.

The rearrangement joins TRBV29-1 to TRBJ2-2; TRBD1 might be the D (5 bases). Trimming took 6 bases from V and 1 from J, leaving 12 bases between them. The CDR3 totals 14 residues. Looked up from germline, CDR1 is SQVTM and CDR2 is ANQGSEA. Written as DNA, the CDR3 is TGCAGCGTCGCGACCCAGGGGAACACCGGGGAGCTGTTTTTT. Its protein product is CSVATQGNTGELFF.

A remark on this clone: Sequence at one end of the junction differs from germline and may be a read error. The V and J genes are TRBV7-9 and TRBJ2-2; TRBD2 agrees at 10 bases. CDR3 length: 14 amino acids. Looked up from germline, CDR1 is SEHNR and CDR2 is FQNEAQ (reference sequence). This CDR3 is CASSLAGGGGELFF. CDR3 nucleotides: TGTGCCAGCAGTTTAGCGGGAGGAGGCGGGGAGCTGTTTTTT.

The V and J genes are TRBV28 and TRBJ2-1; the match to TRBD1 covers 11 bases. The CDR3 consists of 15 residues. V gave up 6 bases and J gave up 9 bases; unmatched junction bases: 10. The germline V gene has CDR1 MDHEN and CDR2 SYDVKM. In nucleotides, the CDR3 is TGTGCCAGCAGCCGCGTGGGACAGGGGGTCGGTGAGCAGTTCTTC. Translating gives CASSRVGQGVGEQFF.

The genes are TRBV30 and TRBJ2-7; no definite D call. Germline V gene sequence: CDR1 GTSNPN, CDR2 SVGIG (reference sequence). The CDR3 totals 11 residues. Trimming took 2 bases from V and 6 from J, leaving 8 bases between them. The CDR3 loop reads CAWSIGTEQYF. CDR3 in DNA: TGTGCCTGGAGTATCGGTACCGAGCAGTACTTC.

Only one count was recorded for this clone. CDR3 sequence reads: CASSQDGLAGVDTQYF. DNA for the CDR3: TGCGCCAGCAGCCAAGATGGCCTAGCGGGAGTAGATACGCAGTATTTT. The chain uses TRBV4-1 and TRBJ2-3; TRBD2 matches 10 bases. In germline, CDR1 is MGHRA, CDR2 YSYEKL. Trimming at V came to 0 bases and at J to 5 bases, leaving 5 bases not matched to a gene. The CDR3 runs to 16 residues.

This chain links TRBV5-1 with TRBJ2-4, with D possibly TRBD2 on 5 matching bases. Germline V CDR1 and CDR2: SGHRS, YFSETQ. V was cut by 4 bases and J by 8 bases, with 10 bases left in between. CDR3 length: 12 amino acids. This CDR3 is CASSPFGDIQYF. CDR3 in DNA: TGCGCCAGCAGCCCCTTCGGGGACATTCAGTACTTC.

V gene TRBV28 combines with J gene TRBJ1-1; D is perhaps TRBD1 (6 bases). Between the trimmed V and J ends, which lost 6 bases and 1 base, there was a span of 12 bases. Germline lookup yields CDR1 MDHEN and CDR2 SYDVKM. The CDR3 totals 14 residues. The CDR3 reads CASRYPGQNTEAFF. Written as DNA, the CDR3 is TGTGCCAGCAGATATCCGGGACAGAACACTGAAGCTTTCTTT. Filled out from reference TRBV28 and TRBJ1-1, the complete variable domain reads DVKVTQSSRYLVKRTGEKVFLECVQDMDHENMFWYRQDPGLGLRLIYFSYDVKMKEKGDIPEGYSVSREKKERFSLILESASTNQTSMYLCASRYPGQNTEAFFGQGTRLTVV.

V and J are TRBV28 and TRBJ1-6; 10 nucleotides agree with TRBD1. CDR3 length: 16 residues. Germline lookup yields CDR1 MDHEN and CDR2 SYDVKM. V gave up 10 bases and J gave up 6 bases; unmatched junction bases: 12. CDR3 in DNA: TGTGCCATTAGCCGGGACAGGGGTGTTGGTAATTCACCCCTCCACTTT. Translating it yields CAISRDRGVGNSPLHF.

In DNA, the CDR3 is TGTGCCAGCAGCAGCGGGGCTAGCGCAACCTACGAGCAGTACTTC. Its protein product is CASSSGASATYEQYF. This chain uses TRBV4-2 with TRBJ2-7, with 7 bases identical to TRBD2. V trimming: 5 bases; J trimming: 2 bases; junction bases outside the gene matches: 9. CDR1 LGHNA and CDR2 YNFKEQ come from the germline V gene. The CDR3 length is 15 residues.

The chain uses TRBV28 and TRBJ1-5; D might be TRBD1 (6 bases). Germline V gene data show CDR1 as MDHEN and CDR2 as SYDVKM. The V end was cut by 5 bases, the J end by 2 bases, with 13 bases between. There are 15 residues in the CDR3. This chain's CDR3 is CASSKQGSGNQPQHF. The CDR3 nucleotides are TGTGCCAGCAGTAAACAGGGAAGTGGCAATCAGCCCCAGCATTTT.

This clone has a handful of counts. The rearrangement links TRBV5-1 to TRBJ2-1; D is uncertain. The V and J ends lost 0 bases and 10 bases respectively, with 11 bases between them. The CDR3 spans 13 residues. In germline, CDR1 is SGHRS, CDR2 YFSETQ. The CDR3 here is CASSLVPGSEQFF. The CDR3, as DNA: TGCGCCAGCAGCTTGGTGCCGGGTTCGGAGCAGTTCTTC.

The DNA for the CDR3 is TGTGCCAGCAGCTTGAGGGTCGGGCAGGGGTATGGCTACACCTTC. Translation: CASSLRVGQGYGYTF. The chain is built from TRBV5-8 and TRBJ1-2, with D tentatively TRBD1 (6 bases). CDR3 size: 15 residues. The V and J ends lost 1 base and 5 bases respectively, with 15 bases between them. The V gene's germline CDR1 is SGHTS and CDR2 YDEGEE. The full variable domain, in which reference TRBV5-8 and TRBJ1-2 provide the parts outside the CDR3, is EAGVTQSPTHLIKTRGQQATLRCSPISGHTSVYWYQQALGLGLQFLLWYDEGEERNRGNFPPRFSGRQFPNYSSELNVNALELEDSALYLCASSLRVGQGYGYTFGSGTRLTVV.

This clone appeared once. This chain uses TRBV7-9 with TRBJ1-4; 10 nucleotides line up with TRBD1. This CDR3 has 17 amino acids. Germline CDR1 SEHNR, CDR2 FQNEAQ (reference sequence). The ends lost 2 bases at V and 2 bases at J; junction bases unmatched: 5. Here the CDR3 reads CASSLRQGASTNEKLFF. The CDR3 DNA follows: TGTGCCAGCAGCTTACGACAGGGGGCTAGCACTAATGAAAAACTGTTTTTT.

CDR3 protein: CATSRGLAGTSYEQYF. CDR3 nucleotides: TGTGCCACCAGCAGGGGACTAGCGGGAACTTCCTACGAGCAGTACTTC. The chain uses TRBV15 and TRBJ2-7; 13 bases agree with TRBD2. The CDR3 is made up of 16 amino acids. The trim removed 3 bases at V and 1 base at J, leaving 3 bases unmatched. Germline CDR1 reads LNHNV; CDR2 reads YYDKDF (reference sequence).

A single count supports this clone. The chain uses TRBV11-2 and TRBJ2-1, with D tentatively TRBD1 (6 bases). Trimming left V 3 bases short and J 0 bases short, with 9 bases between. Germline V CDR1 and CDR2: SGHAT, FQNNGV. The CDR3 totals 15 residues. The CDR3 DNA reads as TGTGCCAGCAGCTTCGACAGGCCCTCCTACAATGAGCAGTTCTTC. As protein: CASSFDRPSYNEQFF.

The chain couples TRBV5-8 to TRBJ2-7; 7 nucleotides align to TRBD1. The CDR3 runs to 15 residues. The germline CDR1 and CDR2 sequences are SGHTS and YDEGEE. V shed 4 bases, J shed 7 bases, and the junction held 14 bases outside the gene matches. The CDR3 loop reads CASSQPTGSYGEQYF. The CDR3 DNA follows: TGTGCCAGCAGCCAACCGACAGGGTCCTACGGGGAGCAGTACTTC.

The rearrangement links TRBV4-1 to TRBJ2-7; 9 nucleotides line up with TRBD1. The CDR3 length is 15 residues. The V segment lost 4 bases and the J segment 3 bases; nucleotides outside the gene matches: 7. The germline V gene encodes CDR1 MGHRA and CDR2 YSYEKL. This CDR3 is CASSLTGTGNYEQYF. In DNA form, the CDR3 reads TGCGCCAGCAGCCTGACCGGGACAGGGAACTACGAGCAGTACTTC.